These 9 T cell receptor beta chains were all obtained from the same sample, sequenced in a study of T cells in Graves' hyperthyroidism and ophthalmopathy. There were TCR beta CDR3 regions amplified from RNA transcripts. The HTBI primer set was used in a first-round RT-PCR of the TCR CDR3. TCRdb redid the calling of the multiplex PCR reads with MiXCR, one entry per CDR3 protein. The table includes around 360,000 distinct CDR3 sequences, over 12% detected once. The sample consisted of blood. These receptors all come from a woman aged 55-70 years with Graves' ophthalmopathy.

At least ten counts were recorded for this clonotype. This chain joins TRBV2 and TRBJ2-3; the D is unclear. Germline-derived CDR1 and CDR2 are SNHLY and FYNNEI. The germline V and J ends were trimmed by 2 bases and 3 bases, with 12 bases remaining between them. The CDR3 length is 15 residues. The CDR3 sequence is CASSEPGAGTDTQYF. Here the CDR3 DNA reads TGTGCCAGCAGTGAACCCGGAGCCGGAACAGATACGCAGTATTTT.

In this sample, this clonotype turned up a few times. V usage is TRBV6-1 and J usage is TRBJ1-5; no clear D. Germline CDR1 MNHNS, CDR2 SASEGT. This CDR3 comprises 15 residues. The germline V and J ends were trimmed by 6 bases and 7 bases, with 19 bases remaining between them. The CDR3 bases are TGTGCCAGCAGCGTCGCGAGAACGTGGGAACAGCCCCAGCATTTT. Protein: CASSVARTWEQPQHF.

This clonotype was observed at least ten times. The chain combines TRBV30 with TRBJ2-2, with TRBD2 matching over 7 bases. The V and J ends lost 4 bases and 6 bases, in that order; junction bases with no gene match: 5. The germline V gene has CDR1 GTSNPN and CDR2 SVGIG (reference sequence). There are 13 residues in the CDR3. In DNA, the CDR3 is TGTGCCTGGAACGGGAGGACCGCCGGGGAGCTGTTTTTT. Its translation: CAWNGRTAGELFF. Supplemented by reference TRBV30 and TRBJ2-2, the full variable domain reads SQTIHQWPATLVQPVGSPLSLECTVEGTSNPNLYWYRQAAGRGLQLLFYSVGIGQISSEVPQNLSASRPQDRQFILSSKKLLLSDSGFYLCAWNGRTAGELFFGEGSRLTVL.

This clonotype has a count of ten or more. The chain recombines TRBV18 with TRBJ2-3; no clear D gene. Germline V gene data show CDR1 as KGHSH and CDR2 as LQKENI. The CDR3 consists of 16 residues. Trimming stripped 0 bases from V and 4 bases from J, with 14 bases between. The CDR3 loop is CASSPPSSPVADTQYF. DNA of the CDR3: TGTGCCAGCTCACCACCGAGTAGTCCTGTCGCAGATACGCAGTATTTT.

CDR3 residues: CASSLDGTQNTEAFF. The CDR3 region has the DNA TGCGCCAGCAGCTTGGACGGGACTCAGAACACTGAAGCTTTCTTT. The chain links TRBV5-1 to TRBJ1-1, with D possibly being TRBD1 (5 bases). The germline gives CDR1 SGHRS, CDR2 YFSETQ. This CDR3 contains 15 residues. Deletions cut 0 bases from V and 1 base from J, with 10 bases between. The whole variable domain, filled in from reference TRBV5-1 and TRBJ1-1, reads KAGVTQTPRYLIKTRGQQVTLSCSPISGHRSVSWYQQTPGQGLQFLFEYFSETQRNKGNFPGRFSGRQFSNSRSEMNVSTLELGDSALYLCASSLDGTQNTEAFFGQGTRLTVV.

The chain uses TRBV9 and TRBJ2-1; 12 positions agree with TRBD2. Germline trimming cut 0 bases from V and 0 bases from J; bases unmatched to any gene: 10. The CDR3 length is 20 residues. Germline CDR1 SGDLS, CDR2 YYNGEE. CDR3 residues: CASSVDSRTSGASSYNEQFF. The CDR3 coding sequence is TGTGCCAGCAGCGTAGATAGCAGGACTAGCGGGGCCAGCTCCTACAATGAGCAGTTCTTC.

DNA for the CDR3: TGTGCCAGCAGGACATCCTCAATCCCCTACAATGAGCAGTTCTTC. Its protein product is CASRTSSIPYNEQFF. The chain uses TRBV12-3 or TRBV12-4 and TRBJ2-1; unclear D gene. V dropped 6 bases and J dropped 2 bases, with 14 bases sitting between them. The CDR3 totals 15 residues.

This clonotype turned up a few times. V usage is TRBV12-5 and J usage is TRBJ2-7; 10 nucleotides agree with TRBD2. Germline trimming cut 6 bases from V and 4 bases from J; bases unmatched to any gene: 15. Germline V lookup: CDR1 LGHNT, CDR2 FRNRAP. The CDR3 is 17 amino acids. The CDR3 loop reads CASGRTGISGRGYEQYF. For the CDR3, the DNA is TGTGCTAGTGGCAGGACAGGGATCAGCGGGAGGGGTTACGAGCAGTACTTC.

This clonotype was seen ten or more times. The chain employs TRBV5-6 and TRBJ1-2, with D possibly matching TRBD1 (5 bases). V gave up 4 bases and J gave up 2 bases, with 15 bases separating them. Per germline, CDR1 SGHDT and CDR2 YYEEEE. The CDR3 runs 15 residues. The CDR3 DNA reads TGTGCCAGCAGCAGGAGGGGACGGGACAACTATGGCTACACCTTC. Its translation is CASSRRGRDNYGYTF.